These T cell receptor beta chains were read from a single sample in a study of blood T cell repertoires in COVID-19. Clones were sequenced by immunoSEQ multiplex PCR, and TCRdb holds only the in-frame ones, with some missing. The table shows approximately 220,000 clones, with 80% to 90% occurring only once. Sequencing input: peripheral blood. These receptor sequences come from a woman aged 45-65 years with acute or convalescent COVID-19. Both conserved end residues are part of each CDR3. Fields, in order: J gene, CDR3 length, clone size, V gene, D gene, CDR3 protein, CDR3 DNA. A D gene is named only where the DNA matches it firmly. Size is stated for part of the rows, as once, few or many counts, or as a class when the clone is expanded.

>TRBJ1-6|14|-|TRBV9|-
CASAALSYNSPLHF
TGTGCCAGCGCTGCGCTCTCCTATAATTCACCCCTCCACTTT
>TRBJ1-2|13|-|TRBV5-1|-
CASSPLDMRGYTF
TGCGCCAGCAGCCCCCTGGACATGCGGGGCTACACCTTC
>TRBJ1-1|16|-|TRBV30|TRBD1
CAWSPGGQGRNTEAFF
TGTGCCTGGAGTCCCGGGGGACAGGGGCGGAACACTGAAGCTTTCTTT
>TRBJ1-2|14|-|TRBV4-1|TRBD1
CASSQPGTAPGYTF
TGCGCCAGCAGCCAACCAGGGACAGCGCCCGGCTACACCTTC
>TRBJ1-5|15|-|TRBV27|-
CASRKSQANRQPQHF
TGTGCCAGCAGAAAGAGTCAAGCTAACCGTCAGCCCCAGCATTTT
>TRBJ1-6|15|-|TRBV2|TRBD1
CASSEDQGADSPLHF
TGTGCCAGCAGTGAAGATCAGGGGGCCGATTCACCCCTCCACTTT
>TRBJ2-7|15|-|TRBV27|-
CASIPGIPRSDEQYF
TGTGCCAGCATCCCCGGGATCCCTAGGAGTGACGAGCAGTACTTC
>TRBJ2-5|14|-|TRBV29-1|-
CSYNYGGWQETQYF
TGCAGCTATAACTACGGAGGGTGGCAAGAGACCCAGTACTTC
>TRBJ1-1|13|-|TRBV6-1|-
CASSDRGDTEAFF
TGTGCCAGCAGTGATCGGGGGGACACTGAAGCTTTCTTT
>TRBJ2-1|16|-|TRBV30|-
CAWSGHRGASYNEQFF
TGTGCCTGGAGTGGTCACCGGGGGGCGAGTTACAATGAGCAGTTCTTC
>TRBJ1-1|13|once|TRBV10-1|-
CASSEEVGARAFF
TGCGCCAGCAGTGAGGAAGTAGGGGCTCGGGCTTTCTTT
>TRBJ1-2|16|few|TRBV27|TRBD1
CASSSFGTGGNYGYTF
TGTGCCAGCAGTTCCTTTGGGACAGGGGGTAACTATGGCTACACCTTC
>TRBJ2-1|15|few|TRBV7-7|-
CASSPLTTGGGEQFF
TGTGCTAGCAGCCCATTAACGACAGGAGGAGGTGAGCAGTTCTTC
>TRBJ2-3|16|-|TRBV7-3|TRBD2
CASSSTPSGSSDTQYF
TGTGCCAGCAGCTCAACCCCTAGCGGGAGTTCAGATACGCAGTATTTT
>TRBJ2-2|14|-|TRBV9|-
CASDSQRGTGELFF
TGTGCCAGCGACTCCCAGAGGGGGACCGGGGAGCTGTTTTTT
>TRBJ2-7|15|-|TRBV7-9|TRBD1
CASSLATGLSGEQYF
TGTGCCAGCAGCTTAGCGACAGGGCTTTCCGGCGAGCAGTACTTC
>TRBJ2-1|17|-|TRBV5-6|TRBD2
CASSLVGSGIMKNEQFF
TGTGCCAGCAGCTTGGTTGGTAGCGGGATAATGAAGAATGAGCAGTTCTTC
>TRBJ1-1|15|few|TRBV19|-
CASSRDGGLNTEAFF
TGTGCCAGTAGTAGAGACGGGGGGTTGAACACTGAAGCTTTCTTT
>TRBJ2-4|15|-|TRBV5-1|-
CASSLGVLAKNIQYF
TGCGCCAGCAGCTTAGGGGTCCTAGCCAAAAACATTCAGTACTTC
>TRBJ2-3|16|-|TRBV9|TRBD1
CASSPRDREPTDTQYF
TGTGCCAGCAGCCCCCGGGACAGAGAACCCACAGATACGCAGTATTTT
>TRBJ2-2|15|-|TRBV5-1|TRBD2
CASHHLAGETGELFF
TGCGCCAGCCATCACTTAGCGGGAGAAACCGGGGAGCTGTTTTTT
>TRBJ2-1|15|-|TRBV27|-
CASSLVGLAENEQFF
TGTGCCAGCAGTTTAGTCGGGCTAGCTGAAAATGAGCAGTTCTTC
>TRBJ2-1|14|-|TRBV18|-
CASSSEVYRNEQFF
TGTGCCAGCTCATCAGAGGTCTACAGGAATGAGCAGTTCTTC
>TRBJ1-5|16|-|TRBV19|-
CASTNRRDHSNQPQHF
TGTGCCAGTACTAACAGGAGGGACCATAGCAATCAGCCCCAGCATTTT
>TRBJ2-1|16|-|TRBV5-1|-
CASSLDYLRGYNEQFF
TGCGCCAGCAGCTTGGACTATCTAAGGGGTTACAATGAGCAGTTCTTC
>TRBJ1-1|12|few|TRBV24-1|-
CATSNRAEEAFF
TGTGCCACCAGTAACAGGGCGGAGGAAGCTTTCTTT
>TRBJ2-3|14|-|TRBV5-4|-
CASSPPPPSDTQYF
TGTGCCAGCAGCCCCCCTCCCCCGTCAGATACGCAGTATTTT
>TRBJ2-2|15|-|TRBV15|TRBD1
CATSKLGTGGGELFF
TGTGCCACCAGCAAGTTAGGGACAGGAGGCGGGGAGCTGTTTTTT
>TRBJ2-7|14|few|TRBV10-1|TRBD2
CASSEGLEGYEQYF
TGCGCCAGCAGTGAAGGACTAGAAGGTTACGAGCAGTACTTC
>TRBJ2-1|13|-|TRBV2|TRBD2
CASSMGRGNEQFF
TGTGCCAGCAGTATGGGGAGGGGCAATGAGCAGTTCTTC
>TRBJ2-1|15|-|TRBV10-1|-
CASSESTQGHNEQFF
TGCGCCAGCAGTGAGTCGACGCAGGGTCACAATGAGCAGTTCTTC
>TRBJ2-5|15|-|TRBV11-2|-
CASSLGRGAGETQYF
TGTGCCAGCAGCTTAGGGAGGGGCGCAGGCGAGACCCAGTACTTC
>TRBJ2-3|14|-|TRBV30|-
CAWTPRGMWDTQYF
TGTGCCTGGACCCCACGGGGTATGTGGGATACGCAGTATTTT
>TRBJ1-1|13|-|TRBV20-1|-
CSAIEGANTEAFF
TGCAGTGCTATTGAAGGGGCCAACACTGAAGCTTTCTTT
>TRBJ2-7|16|-|TRBV19|TRBD2
CASSHGGTRSSYEQYF
TGTGCCAGTAGTCATGGCGGGACTAGGAGCTCCTACGAGCAGTACTTC
>TRBJ1-2|17|once|TRBV27|-
CASSPRTVRASNYGYTF
TGTGCCAGCAGTCCCAGGACAGTCAGGGCCTCTAACTATGGCTACACCTTC
>TRBJ2-5|14|-|TRBV5-5|-
CASSLLAGDETQYF
TGTGCCAGCAGCTTGTTAGCAGGGGATGAGACCCAGTACTTC
>TRBJ1-1|15|-|TRBV10-3|TRBD1
CAIRSGDREDTEAFF
TGTGCCATCAGATCTGGGGACAGGGAGGACACTGAAGCTTTCTTT
>TRBJ1-1|12|-|TRBV27|-
CASSLSGTEAFF
TGTGCCAGCAGCTTAAGCGGAACTGAAGCTTTCTTT
>TRBJ2-6|19|-|TRBV5-5|-
CASSVRAQGHLSGANVLTF
TGTGCCAGCAGCGTCCGGGCCCAGGGTCATCTCTCTGGGGCCAACGTCCTGACTTTC
>TRBJ2-3|13|-|TRBV28|-
CASSLSGADTQYF
TGTGCCAGCAGTTTGTCCGGAGCAGATACGCAGTATTTT
>TRBJ2-7|14|-|TRBV25-1|-
CASSDPKGNYEQYF
TGTGCCAGCAGTGACCCAAAGGGGAACTACGAGCAGTACTTC
>TRBJ2-4|15|once|TRBV6-5|TRBD1
CASKPPGQGKNIQYF
TGTGCCAGTAAACCGCCGGGACAGGGAAAAAACATTCAGTACTTC
>TRBJ1-5|15|-|TRBV6-4|-
CASSEDYDGGQPQHF
TGTGCCAGCAGTGAAGATTACGACGGAGGGCAGCCCCAGCATTTT
>TRBJ2-7|14|-|TRBV7-6|TRBD2
CASSQRGMALEQYF
TGTGCCAGCAGCCAGCGGGGGATGGCCTTGGAGCAGTACTTC
>TRBJ1-5|20|-|TRBV2|TRBD1
CASSDRIWWTGGVSDQPQHF
TGTGCCAGCAGTGACAGGATTTGGTGGACAGGGGGAGTCTCGGATCAGCCCCAGCATTTT
>TRBJ2-1|15|once|TRBV9|-
CASSVVSLAGVEQFF
TGTGCCAGCAGCGTAGTTTCCCTAGCAGGGGTTGAGCAGTTCTTC